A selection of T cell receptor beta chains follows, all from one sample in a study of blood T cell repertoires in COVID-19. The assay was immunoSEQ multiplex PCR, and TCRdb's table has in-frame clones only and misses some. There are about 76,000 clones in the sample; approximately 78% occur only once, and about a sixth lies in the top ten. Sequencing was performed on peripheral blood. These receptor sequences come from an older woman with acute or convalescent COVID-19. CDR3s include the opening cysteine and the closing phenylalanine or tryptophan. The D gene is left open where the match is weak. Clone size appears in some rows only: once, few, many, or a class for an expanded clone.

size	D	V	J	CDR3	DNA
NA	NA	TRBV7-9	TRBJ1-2	CASSPDSNYGYTF	TGTGCCAGCAGCCCGGACAGTAACTATGGCTACACCTTC
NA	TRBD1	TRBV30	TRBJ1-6	CAWSTGGDNSPLHF	TGTGCCTGGTCGACAGGGGGAGATAATTCACCCCTCCACTTT
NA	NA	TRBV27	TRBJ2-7	CASSSNRVHYEQYF	TGTGCCAGCAGTTCCAATCGGGTCCACTACGAGCAGTACTTC
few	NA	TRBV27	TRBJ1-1	CASSFGQWSTEAFF	TGTGCCAGCAGTTTCGGCCAATGGAGCACTGAAGCTTTCTTT
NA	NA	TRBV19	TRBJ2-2	CASSRDKGYTGELFF	TGTGCCAGTAGCCGGGACAAAGGATACACCGGGGAGCTGTTTTTT
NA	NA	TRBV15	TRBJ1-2	CATSPRRGGIYGYTF	TGTGCCACCAGCCCTCGGAGGGGGGGGATCTATGGCTACACCTTC
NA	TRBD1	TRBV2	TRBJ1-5	CASSARGQEYNQPQHF	TGTGCCAGCAGTGCCAGGGGACAGGAGTACAATCAGCCCCAGCATTTT
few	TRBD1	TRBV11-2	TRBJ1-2	CASSLDSPRGRNYGYTF	TGTGCCAGCAGCTTAGACTCTCCGAGGGGGCGCAACTATGGCTACACCTTC
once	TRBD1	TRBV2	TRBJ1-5	CASRGTGGSQPQHF	TGTGCCAGCAGGGGGACAGGGGGCAGTCAGCCCCAGCATTTT
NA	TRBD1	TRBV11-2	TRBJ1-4	CASSPPGQSRKLFF	TGTGCCAGCAGCCCCCCGGGACAGTCCAGAAAACTGTTTTTT
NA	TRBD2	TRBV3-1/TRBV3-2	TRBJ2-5	CASSQDRVGTSGQETQYF	TGTGCCAGCAGCCAAGATCGGGTTGGGACTAGCGGGCAAGAGACCCAGTACTTC
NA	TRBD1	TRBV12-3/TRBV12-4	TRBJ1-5	CASRAQGDQPQHF	TGTGCCAGCAGAGCACAGGGGGATCAGCCCCAGCATTTT
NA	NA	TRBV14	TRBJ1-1	CASSQEGGVMNTEAFF	TGTGCCAGCAGCCAAGAAGGCGGAGTGATGAACACTGAAGCTTTCTTT
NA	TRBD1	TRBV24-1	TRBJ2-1	CATSDRDRAEQFF	TGTGCCACCAGTGATAGGGACAGGGCTGAGCAGTTCTTC
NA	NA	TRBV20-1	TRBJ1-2	CSARGGIGYTF	TGCAGTGCTAGAGGAGGGATCGGCTACACCTTC
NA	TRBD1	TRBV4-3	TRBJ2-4	CASSRGQGPIKDIQYF	TGCGCCAGCAGCCGGGGACAGGGTCCGATCAAAGACATTCAGTACTTC
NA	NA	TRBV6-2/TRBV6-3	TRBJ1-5	CASSLGGASNQPQHF	TGTGCCAGCAGTTTGGGTGGGGCCTCCAATCAGCCCCAGCATTTT
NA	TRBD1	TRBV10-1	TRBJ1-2	CASSESRGQGISGYTF	TGCGCCAGCAGTGAGTCGAGAGGACAGGGGATCTCTGGCTACACCTTC
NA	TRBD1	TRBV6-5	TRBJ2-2	CASSSGQGDSGELFF	TGTGCCAGCAGTTCGGGACAGGGGGATTCAGGGGAGCTGTTTTTT
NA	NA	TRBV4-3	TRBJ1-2	CASSQDRLYGYTF	TGCGCCAGCAGCCAAGACAGATTGTATGGCTACACCTTC
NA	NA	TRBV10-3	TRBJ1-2	CAISEGGFGYGYTF	TGTGCCATCAGTGAGGGGGGGTTCGGCTATGGCTACACCTTC
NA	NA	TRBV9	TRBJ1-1	CASSAQGVDTEAFF	TGTGCCAGCAGCGCACAGGGAGTTGACACTGAAGCTTTCTTT
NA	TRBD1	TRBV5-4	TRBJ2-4	CASSLGAGGKNIQYF	TGTGCCAGCAGCTTGGGGGCAGGGGGAAAAAACATTCAGTACTTC
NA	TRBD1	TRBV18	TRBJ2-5	CASSPNTGGQETQYF	TGTGCCAGCTCACCTAATACAGGGGGGCAAGAGACCCAGTACTTC
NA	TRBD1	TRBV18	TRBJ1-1	CASSPPIRGKTEAFF	TGTGCCAGCTCACCACCGATCAGGGGGAAAACTGAAGCTTTCTTT
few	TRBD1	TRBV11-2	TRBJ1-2	CASSLIGSDRAYGYTF	TGTGCCAGCAGCTTAATTGGGTCCGACAGGGCCTATGGCTACACCTTC
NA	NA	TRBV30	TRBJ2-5	CAWSVGASIRETQYF	TGTGCCTGGAGTGTAGGGGCTAGTATTCGCGAGACCCAGTACTTC
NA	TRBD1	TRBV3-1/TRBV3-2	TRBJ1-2	CASSQGQNGYTF	TGTGCCAGCAGCCAGGGACAGAATGGCTACACCTTC
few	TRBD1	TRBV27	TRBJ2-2	CASQRGQGARNTGELFF	TGTGCCAGTCAACGGGGCCAGGGGGCGCGAAACACCGGGGAGCTGTTTTTT
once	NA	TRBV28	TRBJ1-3	CASSTSGNSGNTIYF	TGTGCCAGCAGTACCTCAGGGAATTCTGGAAACACCATATATTTT
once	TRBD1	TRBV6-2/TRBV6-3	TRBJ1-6	CASSYGAGGRSPLHF	TGTGCCAGCAGTTACGGGGCAGGGGGCCGTTCACCCCTCCACTTT
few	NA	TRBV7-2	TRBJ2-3	CASSSPQYASTDTQYF	TGTGCCAGCAGCTCCCCGCAGTACGCTAGCACAGATACGCAGTATTTT
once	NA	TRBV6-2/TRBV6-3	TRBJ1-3	CASSYSNSPSGNTIYF	TGTGCCAGCAGTTACTCGAACTCTCCCTCTGGAAACACCATATATTTT
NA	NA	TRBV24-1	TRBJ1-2	CATSQGSYGYTF	TGTGCCACCAGTCAGGGATCCTATGGCTACACCTTC
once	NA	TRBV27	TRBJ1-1	CASSRGQGRLTTEAFF	TGTGCCAGCAGTAGGGGCCAAGGGCGGCTTACCACTGAAGCTTTCTTT
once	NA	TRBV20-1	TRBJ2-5	CSGRREETQYF	TGCAGTGGCCGACGGGAAGAGACCCAGTACTTC
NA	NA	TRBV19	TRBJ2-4	CASSIDARVLAKNIQYF	TGTGCCAGTAGTATAGATGCGAGGGTCCTAGCCAAAAACATTCAGTACTTC
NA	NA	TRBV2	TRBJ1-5	CASKLQGGNQPQHF	TGTGCCAGCAAATTACAGGGAGGCAATCAGCCCCAGCATTTT
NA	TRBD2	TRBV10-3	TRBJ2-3	CAITPGLASTDTQYF	TGTGCCATCACCCCGGGACTAGCGAGCACAGATACGCAGTATTTT
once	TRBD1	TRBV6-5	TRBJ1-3	CASSRTGIGNTIYF	TGTGCCAGCAGCCGGACAGGGATCGGAAACACCATATATTTT
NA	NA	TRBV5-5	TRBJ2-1	CASSLGTGWNEQFF	TGTGCCAGCAGCTTGGGCACAGGGTGGAATGAGCAGTTCTTC
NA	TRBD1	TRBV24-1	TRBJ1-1	CATSDPDRDTEAFF	TGTGCCACCAGTGACCCTGACAGGGACACTGAAGCTTTCTTT
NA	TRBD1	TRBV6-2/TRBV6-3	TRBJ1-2	CASSYLETGGINGYTF	TGTGCCAGCAGTTACTTGGAAACAGGGGGGATTAATGGCTACACCTTC
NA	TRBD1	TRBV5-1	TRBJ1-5	CASSATGGGEPQHF	TGCGCCAGCAGCGCAACAGGGGGCGGGGAGCCCCAGCATTTT
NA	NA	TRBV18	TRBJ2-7	CASSPGDRPGPYEQYF	TGTGCCAGCTCACCGGGTGACAGGCCGGGCCCGTACGAGCAGTACTTC
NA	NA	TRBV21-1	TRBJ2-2	CASSKAFRTGANTGELFF	TGTGCCAGCAGCAAAGCGTTTCGGACAGGGGCGAACACCGGGGAGCTGTTTTTT
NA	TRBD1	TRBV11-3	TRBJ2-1	CASSFRTGNEQFF	TGTGCCAGCAGCTTCCGGACAGGGAATGAGCAGTTCTTC
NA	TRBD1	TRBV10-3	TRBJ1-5	CAISESETGFNQPQHF	TGTGCCATCAGTGAGTCGGAGACAGGGTTCAATCAGCCCCAGCATTTT
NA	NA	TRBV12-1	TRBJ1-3	CASSQGLVKGSGNTIYF	TGTGCCAGCAGCCAGGGACTCGTTAAGGGCTCTGGAAACACCATATATTTT
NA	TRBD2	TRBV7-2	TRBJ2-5	CASSTGTSGGLGETQYF	TGTGCCAGCAGCACGGGGACTAGCGGGGGACTCGGAGAGACCCAGTACTTC
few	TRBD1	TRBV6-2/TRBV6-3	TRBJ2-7	CASSPRGTGSYEQYF	TGTGCCAGCAGCCCAAGGGGGACAGGGTCCTACGAGCAGTACTTC
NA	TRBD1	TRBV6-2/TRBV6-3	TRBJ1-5	CASSYRDREDQPQHF	TGTGCCAGCAGTTACCGGGACAGGGAAGATCAGCCCCAGCATTTT
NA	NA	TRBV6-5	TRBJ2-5	CASSYNEEETQYF	TGTGCCAGCAGTTACAATGAGGAAGAGACCCAGTACTTC
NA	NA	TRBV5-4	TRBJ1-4	CASSRQETNEKLFF	TGTGCCAGCAGCCGACAGGAGACTAATGAAAAACTGTTTTTT
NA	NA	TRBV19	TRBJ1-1	CASSTLGAELAEAFF	TGTGCCAGTAGTACCCTAGGGGCCGAATTGGCTGAAGCTTTCTTT
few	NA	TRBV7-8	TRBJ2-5	CASTYFEVQETQYF	TGTGCCAGCACCTACTTCGAAGTTCAAGAGACCCAGTACTTC
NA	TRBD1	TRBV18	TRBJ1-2	CASSPIGQGADGYTF	TGTGCCAGCTCACCTATTGGACAGGGGGCGGACGGCTACACCTTC